This T cell receptor (beta chain) is from a study of blood T cell repertoires in COVID-19. Per the study methods: The authors estimated nucleated cell counts from reference gene primer amplification. Here immunoSEQ multiplex PCR was the method, and the copy in TCRdb shows in-frame clones only, minus some. D and trimming were read from the DNA, whereas the V and J calls and clone size are those reported in that table. The data hold 250,000 to 300,000 clones, with roughly 87% observed a single time. The germline CDR1 and CDR2 sequences are MDHEN and SYDVKM. The CDR3 covers 12 residues. Trimming took off 6 bases at V and 4 bases at J, with 9 bases between the two ends.

The receptor's source is a woman in her twenties or thirties who had recovered from COVID-19. The chain joins TRBV28 to TRBJ1-2, with D perhaps matching TRBD1 (5 bases). Sequencing was carried out using PBMCs or T cells enriched from blood (not recorded which). As DNA, the CDR3 is TGTGCCAGCAGGGGGCAGAGCTATGGCTACACCTTC. Translated, it gives CASRGQSYGYTF.